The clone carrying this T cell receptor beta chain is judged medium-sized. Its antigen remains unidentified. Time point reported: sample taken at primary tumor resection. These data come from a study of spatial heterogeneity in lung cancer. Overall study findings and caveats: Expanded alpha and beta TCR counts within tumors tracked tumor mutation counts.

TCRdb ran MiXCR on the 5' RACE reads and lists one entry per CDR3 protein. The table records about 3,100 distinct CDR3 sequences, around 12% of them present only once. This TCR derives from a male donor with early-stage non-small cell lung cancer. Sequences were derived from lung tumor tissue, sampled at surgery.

The CDR3 bases are TGTGCCAGCAGTTTAACTGGGTTACACACCGGGGAGCTGTTTTTT. The encoded protein is CASSLTGLHTGELFF. This sequence joins TRBV12-3 or TRBV12-4 and TRBJ2-2; no clear D. The CDR3 is 15 amino acids. V shed 2 bases and J shed 3 bases, with 10 bases lying between them.